This TCR beta chain comes out of a study of shared clonotypes between healthy human individuals. Study information: Donor composition was a couple of women and a few men, aged 18 to 49. Study conclusions and caveats: With few donors, the genetic and exposure-history diversity represented was limited.

As to this clone: The antigen remains unidentified.

Donors, without exception, were Caucasian adults residing in Nashville, Tennessee. In unsorted samples, genomic DNA was obtained using about 90 million PBMCs. The method was immunoSEQ multiplex PCR; TCRdb's version includes in-frame clones alone and lacks a portion of them. The sample has nearly 500,000 clones; approximately 80% are singletons. The CDR3 is 12 amino acids. The V end was cut by 7 bases, the J end by 3 bases, with 7 bases between. Germline assignment: CDR1 SNHLY and CDR2 FYNNEI. The sequence was obtained from a woman between 35 and 50 years old in good health. Some clones in this sample may be carry-over from other donors' samples. V usage is TRBV2 and J usage is TRBJ2-1, with no clear D. Sequencing input: PBMCs. As DNA, the CDR3 is TGTGCCAGCATGCCCCTCTACAATGAGCAGTTCTTC. Its protein product is CASMPLYNEQFF.